There are a few counts of the clone carrying this T cell receptor beta chain. What it binds is unknown. The data originate from a study of cytomegalovirus exposure and HLA in healthy donors. Germline CDR1 and CDR2: MNHEY and SVGAGI. Trimming shortened V by 5 bases and J by 3 bases, and 13 bases separated the two germline ends. The CDR3 contains 15 residues. 60 Vbeta and 13 Jbeta primers were used in PCR. This table comes from immunoSEQ multiplex PCR, and its TCRdb copy is limited to in-frame clones, with some not included. The sample has about 140,000 clones, less than 80% seen once. General study results and limits: For most TCR beta V segments, an earlier analysis put the productive rate at about 90% or about 30% of the time. Sequencing artifact likely explains a cluster of highly shared sequence variants.

This chain joins TRBV6-5 and TRBJ1-4; no definite D call. The sequence was obtained from a man aged 40-50 years in good health and CMV-seropositive. Sequences were obtained from PBMCs. This CDR3 is CASSLQGLANEKLFF. The CDR3 DNA reads as TGTGCCAGCAGTCTCCAAGGACTAGCTAATGAAAAACTGTTTTTT.